The 27 T cell receptor beta chains below were found in one sample sequenced in a study of blood T cell repertoires in COVID-19. Sequenced by immunoSEQ multiplex PCR; TCRdb stores in-frame clones only, minus some. The sample records 90,000 to 120,000 clones, less than 90% being singletons. The sample consisted of peripheral blood. The receptors derive from a human donor in a cohort sampled during active COVID-19.

This clone was counted between two and nine times. The chain couples TRBV7-2 to TRBJ1-1, with TRBD1 as a possible D gene (5 bases). This CDR3 contains 14 residues. V lost 5 bases and J lost 2, with 12 bases in between. Germline CDR1 is SGHTA and CDR2 is FQGNSA. The CDR3 DNA reads as TGTGCCAGCAGCCCTTGGGGCAGCAACACTGAAGCTTTCTTT. Amino acid sequence: CASSPWGSNTEAFF.

This chain uses TRBV7-3 with TRBJ2-2; TRBD2 aligns across 7 bases. Trimming cost V 4 bases and J 1 base; bases outside gene matches: 9. The length of the CDR3 is 17 residues. Germline V gives CDR1 SGHTA, CDR2 FQGTGA. The CDR3, as DNA: TGTGCCAGCAGCTCCACGGTGGGCGGGGGGAACACCGGGGAGCTGTTTTTT. Translated: CASSSTVGGGNTGELFF.

The CDR3 loop is CASSWDREQPQHF. The CDR3 DNA follows: TGTGCCAGCAGCTGGGACAGGGAGCAGCCCCAGCATTTT. The chain couples TRBV7-2 to TRBJ1-5, with TRBD1 matching 9 bases. V dropped 4 bases and J dropped 7; count of bases not matched to a gene: 2. From germline, CDR1 is SGHTA and CDR2 FQGNSA. This CDR3 is built from 13 residues.

The rearrangement uses TRBV7-2 and TRBJ2-5; TRBD2 might be the D (6 bases). V was clipped by 5 bases and J by 5 bases, with 24 bases between them. The length of the CDR3 is 17 residues. The germline gives CDR1 SGHTA, CDR2 FQGNSA. In nucleotides, the CDR3 is TGTGCCAGCAGCCAACGCCCGGGACTCTCACTCCGGGAGACCCAGTACTTC. Protein sequence: CASSQRPGLSLRETQYF.

This chain uses TRBV6-2 or TRBV6-3 with TRBJ2-7; 11 bases match TRBD2. Germline loops: CDR1 MNHEY, CDR2 SVGEGT. Unmatched junction bases numbered 6, after V lost 6 bases and J lost 2 bases. The CDR3 spans 15 residues. CDR3 DNA: TGTGCCAGCAGCCGCGGGACTAGCGGTCCCTACGAGCAGTACTTC. It yields the protein CASSRGTSGPYEQYF.

This clone appeared a single time. The CDR3 DNA sequence: TGTGCCAGCAGTTTATCCACACGGGGGGGCACTGAAGCTTTCTTT. This encodes CASSLSTRGGTEAFF. The chain joins TRBV27 to TRBJ1-1; the D gene is possibly TRBD1 (5 bases). The CDR3 sequence is 15 residues long. The V gene lost 0 bases and the J gene lost 4 bases, with 12 bases spanning the gap. Germline values: CDR1 MNHEY, CDR2 SMNVEV (reference sequence).

The chain carries TRBV10-3 and TRBJ1-1; a possible D gene is TRBD1 (5 bases). V was clipped by 1 base and J by 5 bases, with 8 bases between them. The length of the CDR3 is 13 residues. CDR1 is ENHRY and CDR2 is SYGVKD in the germline V gene. This chain's CDR3 is CAISEFKGTEAFF. CDR3 in DNA: TGTGCCATCAGTGAGTTTAAGGGGACTGAAGCTTTCTTT.

The sample holds a few counts of this clone. This chain connects TRBV21-1 to TRBJ2-7; the table assigns TRBD2, which was not confirmed against the DNA. TRBV21-1 is a pseudogene locus. The CDR3 covers 14 residues. CDR3 DNA: TGTGCCAGCAGCAAAGTGGAGGGGCCCTACGAGCAGTACTTC. Its protein is CASSKVEGPYEQYF.

V and J are TRBV5-4 and TRBJ2-7, with D possibly TRBD1 on 5 matching bases. This CDR3 has 15 residues. V was clipped by 0 bases and J by 2 bases, with 12 bases between them. Germline assignment: CDR1 SGHNT and CDR2 YYREEE (reference sequence). Written as DNA, the CDR3 is TGTGCCAGCAGCTTGGGCATCAGGGTCCCCTACGAGCAGTACTTC. This encodes CASSLGIRVPYEQYF.

The CDR3 DNA is TGCGCCAGCAGCTTTCAGCCTAGAGGGCGGGAGACCCAGTACTTC. Protein product: CASSFQPRGRETQYF. The rearrangement links TRBV5-1 to TRBJ2-5; the D gene is possibly TRBD2 (5 bases). V gave up 2 bases and J gave up 5 bases, with 16 bases separating them. The germline V gene has CDR1 SGHRS and CDR2 YFSETQ. CDR3 length: 15 amino acids.

The chain has TRBV7-2 and TRBJ2-7, with D uncertain. The germline CDR1 and CDR2 sequences are SGHTA and FQGNSA. The germline V and J ends were trimmed by 0 bases and 1 base, with 4 bases remaining between them. This CDR3 is 13 amino acids long. Here the CDR3 DNA reads TGTGCCAGCAGCTTAGCGGAGTCCTACGAGCAGTACGTC. Translation gives CASSLAESYEQYV.

The chain uses TRBV28 and TRBJ2-1; 9 nucleotides agree with TRBD2. Looked up from germline, CDR1 is MDHEN and CDR2 is SYDVKM. V was clipped by 3 bases and J by 6 bases; unmatched bases: 3. The CDR3 length is 14 residues. The CDR3 is CASSFWREGNEQFF. The CDR3 bases are TGTGCCAGCAGTTTTTGGCGGGAGGGCAATGAGCAGTTCTTC.

The chain employs TRBV30 and TRBJ2-7; 10 nucleotides agree with TRBD2. Looked up from germline, CDR1 is GTSNPN and CDR2 is SVGIG (reference sequence). V shed 5 bases and J 6 bases; nucleotides not matched to a gene: 16. This CDR3 is 16 amino acids long. The CDR3 is CAWAGLAAHSSLEQYF. CDR3 DNA: TGTGCCTGGGCTGGACTAGCGGCACACTCTTCCCTCGAGCAGTACTTC.

The chain carries TRBV7-2 and TRBJ2-2, with 7 nucleotides matching TRBD2. Looked up from germline, CDR1 is SGHTA and CDR2 is FQGNSA. The CDR3 extends over 15 amino acids. Trimming cost V 3 bases and J 6 bases; bases outside gene matches: 7. CDR3 amino acids: CASSLVGGSAGELFF. The CDR3 nucleotides read TGTGCCAGCAGCTTGGTTGGCGGGAGTGCCGGGGAGCTGTTTTTT.

The V and J genes are TRBV19 and TRBJ1-2; D gene uncertain. V was clipped by 5 bases and J by 7 bases, with 20 bases between them. The CDR3 loop spans 15 amino acids. Germline assignment: CDR1 LNHDA and CDR2 SQIVND (reference sequence). For the CDR3, the DNA is TGTGCCAGTAGTCCTTCAAACCCGGGGATCGGTGGCTACACCTTC. This gives the protein CASSPSNPGIGGYTF.

The J gene is TRBJ2-1, the V gene TRBV3-1 (or the pseudogene TRBV3-2), with 9 bases that match TRBD2. Germline V gene data show CDR1 as LGHDT and CDR2 as YNNKEL (reference sequence). Unmatched junction bases numbered 12, after V lost 4 bases and J lost 5 bases. The CDR3 has 17 amino acids. The CDR3 reads CASSPPSGTTFHNEQFF. The CDR3 nucleotides read TGTGCCAGCAGCCCTCCTAGCGGGACGACGTTTCACAATGAGCAGTTCTTC.

This clone was seen only a few times. The chain has TRBV5-1 and TRBJ2-7; a weak D match, TRBD2 (6 bases). Germline V lookup: CDR1 SGHRS, CDR2 YFSETQ. With 3 bases removed from V and 6 bases from J, the gap between germline ends came to 22 bases. The CDR3 has 16 amino acids. In nucleotides, the CDR3 is TGCGCCAGCAGCTGGAACGGAGGGGACCCTGGGTCCGAGCAGTACTTC. Translating it yields CASSWNGGDPGSEQYF.

The table lists this clone with a count of one. The chain's CDR3 is CASSPPGLAASNTGELFF. CDR3 nucleotides: TGTGCCAGCAGTCCTCCGGGACTTGCAGCCTCGAACACCGGGGAGCTGTTTTTT. The V gene is TRBV7-3, the J gene TRBJ2-2; a possible D gene is TRBD2 (6 bases). This CDR3 contains 18 residues. V gave up 6 bases and J gave up 0 bases, with 20 bases separating them. Germline values: CDR1 SGHTA, CDR2 FQGTGA.

This clone has only a few counts. The chain combines TRBV5-1 with TRBJ1-2; D is uncertain. Trimming took 4 bases from V and 4 from J, leaving 11 bases between them. The CDR3 totals 13 residues. Germline CDR1 and CDR2: SGHRS and YFSETQ. The CDR3 region has the DNA TGCGCCAGCAGCCCGGCGGAGGTCTATGGCTACACCTTC. It encodes CASSPAEVYGYTF.

The rearrangement links TRBV27 to TRBJ1-2; unclear D gene. CDR3 length equals 12 residues. Germline V gene sequence: CDR1 MNHEY, CDR2 SMNVEV (reference sequence). Trimming left V 7 bases short and J 8 bases short, with 14 bases between. The DNA for the CDR3 is TGTGCCAGCACGACTGGCGGAGAGGGCTACACCTTC. It encodes CASTTGGEGYTF.

Here the CDR3 reads CASSARTGDLTGNTIYF. CDR3 bases: TGTGCCAGCAGCGCTCGGACAGGGGATCTGACTGGAAACACCATATATTTT. This chain links TRBV9 with TRBJ1-3; 9 nucleotides line up with TRBD1. This CDR3 has 17 residues. J was trimmed by 2 bases and V by 3 bases; bases with no gene match: 9. The germline gives CDR1 SGDLS, CDR2 YYNGEE. Full variable domain (remainder filled in from reference TRBV9 and TRBJ1-3): DSGVTQTPKHLITATGQRVTLRCSPRSGDLSVYWYQQSLDQGLQFLIQYYNGEERAKGNILERFSAQQFPDLHSELNLSSLELGDSALYFCASSARTGDLTGNTIYFGEGSWLTVV.

The genes are TRBV18 and TRBJ2-1, with 13 bases matching TRBD2. Germline lookup yields CDR1 KGHSH and CDR2 LQKENI. V shed 4 bases and J 7 bases; nucleotides not matched to a gene: 4. The CDR3 runs to 15 residues. For the CDR3, the DNA is TGTGCCAGCTCACGGGGACTAGCGGGACAGAATGAGCAGTTCTTC. Translating gives CASSRGLAGQNEQFF.

The rearrangement links TRBV19 to TRBJ2-2; 11 positions match TRBD2. The CDR3 is 15 amino acids. Germline loops: CDR1 LNHDA, CDR2 SQIVND (reference sequence). Trimming removed 3 bases from V and 4 bases from J; junction bases left unmatched: 1. For the CDR3, the DNA is TGTGCCAGTAGTATCGGACTAGCGGGCACCGGGGAGCTGTTTTTT. Translating gives CASSIGLAGTGELFF.

The chain has TRBV27 and TRBJ1-1, with a possible D match to TRBD1 (6 bases). The CDR3 length is 13 residues. The germline V and J ends were trimmed by 2 bases and 5 bases, with 9 bases remaining between them. CDR1 and CDR2 from the germline V gene are MNHEY and SMNVEV (reference sequence). CDR3 protein: CASSLTRGTEAFF. Here the CDR3 DNA reads TGTGCCAGCAGTTTAACCAGGGGTACTGAAGCTTTCTTT.

The rearrangement links TRBV7-3 to TRBJ2-1; the match to TRBD2 covers 7 bases. Trimming took 0 bases from V and 4 from J; bases not matched to a gene: 6. Looked up from germline, CDR1 is SGHTA and CDR2 is FQGTGA. This CDR3 region has 16 residues. CDR3 sequence reads: CASSLTVASGYNEQFF. As DNA, the CDR3 is TGTGCCAGCAGCTTAACGGTGGCTAGCGGTTACAATGAGCAGTTCTTC.

In this sample, this clone turned up a few times. The V gene is TRBV7-6, the J gene TRBJ2-1; D not certain. The ends were cut back, 5 bases at V and 0 bases at J, with 11 bases in the middle. Germline values: CDR1 SGHVS, CDR2 FNYEAQ. The CDR3 consists of 15 residues. CDR3 sequence (DNA): TGTGCCAGCAGCGTCCGGCGGAGCTCCTACAATGAGCAGTTCTTC. Protein: CASSVRRSSYNEQFF.

The chain uses TRBV24-1 and TRBJ2-3; weak D call: TRBD2 (5 bases). Trimming left V 1 base short and J 3 bases short, with 10 bases between. Germline assignment: CDR1 KGHDR and CDR2 SFDVKD. This CDR3 has 15 amino acids. As DNA, the CDR3 is TGTGCCACCAGTGATTTATTTGGGAGTACAGATACGCAGTATTTT. Translation: CATSDLFGSTDTQYF.